This TCR beta chain was recovered during a study of T cell responses to AZD1222 COVID-19 vaccine. Findings and caveats of the study: Regions 160-218 and 743-854 dominated among vaccine-associated CD4 TCRs spanning spike. Mostly white British, mostly female donors; authors suggested clonal diversity may be underestimated. Baseline seropositivity characterized only a handful of AZD1222 recipients.

Worth noting for this clone: Its specificity is not known.

The data were produced by immunoSEQ multiplex PCR, yet TCRdb's version contains in-frame clones alone and is incomplete. The sample carries 95,000 to 150,000 clones, around 89% recorded once. The receptor comes from an adult in good health. This specimen consisted of peripheral blood, obtained on day 0 of MenACWY control vaccination.

Written as DNA, the CDR3 is TGTGCCACCAGCAGAGGGGGACTAAAGGCTGAAGCTTTCTTT. Translated, it gives CATSRGGLKAEAFF. The rearrangement joins TRBV15 to TRBJ1-1; the D gene is possibly TRBD1 (5 bases). With 1 base removed from V and 6 bases from J, the gap between germline ends came to 12 bases. The germline V gene has CDR1 LNHNV and CDR2 YYDKDF (reference sequence). This CDR3 comprises 14 residues.